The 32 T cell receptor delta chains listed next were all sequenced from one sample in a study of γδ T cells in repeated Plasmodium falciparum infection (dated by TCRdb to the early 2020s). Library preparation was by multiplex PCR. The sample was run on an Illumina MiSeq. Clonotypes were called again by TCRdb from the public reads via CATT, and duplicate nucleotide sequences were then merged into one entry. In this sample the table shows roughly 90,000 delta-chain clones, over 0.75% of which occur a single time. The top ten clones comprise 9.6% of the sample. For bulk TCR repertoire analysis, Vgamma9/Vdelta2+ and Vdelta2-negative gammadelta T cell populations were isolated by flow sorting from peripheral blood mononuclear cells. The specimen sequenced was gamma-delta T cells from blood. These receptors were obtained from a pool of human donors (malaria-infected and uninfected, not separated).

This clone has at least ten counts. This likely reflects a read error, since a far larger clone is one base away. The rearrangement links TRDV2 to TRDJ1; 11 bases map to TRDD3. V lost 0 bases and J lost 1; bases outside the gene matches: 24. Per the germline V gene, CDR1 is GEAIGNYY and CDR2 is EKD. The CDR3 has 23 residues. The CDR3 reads CACDTGGGSYGHTGGYSTDKLIF. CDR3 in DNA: TGTGCCTGTGACACCGGCGGAGGGTCCTACGGGCATACTGGGGGATATAGCACCGATAAACTCATCTTT.

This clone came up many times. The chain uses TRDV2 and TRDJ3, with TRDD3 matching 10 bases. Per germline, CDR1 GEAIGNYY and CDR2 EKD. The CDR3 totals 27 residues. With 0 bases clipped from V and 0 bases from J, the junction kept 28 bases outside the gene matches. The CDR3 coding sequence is TGTGCCTGTGACACCCCGTTTTCTGGGCACCCGCAAAATGGGGGATACCGGAGCTCCTGGGACACCCGACAGATGTTTTTC. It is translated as CACDTPFSGHPQNGGYRSSWDTRQMFF.

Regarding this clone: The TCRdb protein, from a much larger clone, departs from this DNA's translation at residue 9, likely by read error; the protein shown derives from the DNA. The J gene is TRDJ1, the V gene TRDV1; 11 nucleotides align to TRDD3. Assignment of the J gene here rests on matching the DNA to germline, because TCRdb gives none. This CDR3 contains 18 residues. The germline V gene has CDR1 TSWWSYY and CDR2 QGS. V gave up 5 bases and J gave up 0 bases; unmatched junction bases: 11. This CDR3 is CALGPGGYPVEYTDKLIF. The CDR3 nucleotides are TGTGCTCTTGGGCCTGGGGGATACCCCGTTGAGTACACCGATAAACTCATCTTT.

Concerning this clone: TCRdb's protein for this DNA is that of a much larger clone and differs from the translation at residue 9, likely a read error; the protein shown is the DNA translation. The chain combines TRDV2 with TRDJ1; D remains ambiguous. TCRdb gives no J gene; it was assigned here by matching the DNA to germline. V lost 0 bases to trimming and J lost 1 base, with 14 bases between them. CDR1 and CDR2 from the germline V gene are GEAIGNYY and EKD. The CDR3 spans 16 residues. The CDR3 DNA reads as TGTGCCTGTGACACCGGCTTTGGGAGGTCCACCGATAAACTCATCTTT. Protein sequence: CACDTGFGRSTDKLIF.

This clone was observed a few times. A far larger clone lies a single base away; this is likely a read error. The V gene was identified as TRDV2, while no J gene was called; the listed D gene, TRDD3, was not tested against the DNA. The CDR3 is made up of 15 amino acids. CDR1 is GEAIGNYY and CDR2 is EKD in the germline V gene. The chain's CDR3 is CACDRLGDTADKLIF. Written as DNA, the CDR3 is TGTGCCTGTGACAGACTGGGGGATACCGCCGATAAGCTCATCTTT.

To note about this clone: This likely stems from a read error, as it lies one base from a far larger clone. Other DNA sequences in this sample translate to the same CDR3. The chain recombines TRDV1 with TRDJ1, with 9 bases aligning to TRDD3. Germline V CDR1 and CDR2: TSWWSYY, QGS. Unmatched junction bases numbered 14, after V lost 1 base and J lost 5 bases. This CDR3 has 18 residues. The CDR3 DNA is TGTGCTCTTGGGGAACCCCTCCTACTGGGGGAAATAACTGATAAACTCATCTTT. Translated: CALGEPLLLGEITDKLIF.

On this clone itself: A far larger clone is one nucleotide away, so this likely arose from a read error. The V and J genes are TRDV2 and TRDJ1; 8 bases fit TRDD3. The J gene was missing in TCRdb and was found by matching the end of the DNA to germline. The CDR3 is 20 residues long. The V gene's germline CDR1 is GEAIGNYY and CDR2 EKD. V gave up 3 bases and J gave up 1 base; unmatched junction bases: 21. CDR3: CACDPVPGDTPNELTDKLIF. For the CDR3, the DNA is TGTGCCTGTGACCCCGTCCCCGGGGATACCCCAAATGAACTCACCGATAAACTCATCTTT.

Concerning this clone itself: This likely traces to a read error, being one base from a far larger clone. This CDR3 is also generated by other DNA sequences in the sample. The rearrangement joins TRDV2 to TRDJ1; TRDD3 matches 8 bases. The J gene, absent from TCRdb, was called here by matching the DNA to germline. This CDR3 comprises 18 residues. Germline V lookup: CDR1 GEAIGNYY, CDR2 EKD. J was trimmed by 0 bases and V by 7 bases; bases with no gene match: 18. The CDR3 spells CACDLISTGGIYTDKLIF. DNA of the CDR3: TGTGCCTGCGACCTAATCAGTACTGGGGGCATATACACCGATAAACTCATCTTT.

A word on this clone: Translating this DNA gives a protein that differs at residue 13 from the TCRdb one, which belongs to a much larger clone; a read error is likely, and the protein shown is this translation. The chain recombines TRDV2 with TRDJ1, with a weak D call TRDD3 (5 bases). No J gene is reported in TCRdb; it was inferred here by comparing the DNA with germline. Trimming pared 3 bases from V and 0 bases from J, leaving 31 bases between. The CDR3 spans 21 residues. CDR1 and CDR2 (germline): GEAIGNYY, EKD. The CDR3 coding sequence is TGTGCCTGTGACCCCTTAGGGGCCGGAGAGGATATGAGGCTTGACACCGATAAACTCATCTTT. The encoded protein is CACDPLGAGEDMRLDTDKLIF.

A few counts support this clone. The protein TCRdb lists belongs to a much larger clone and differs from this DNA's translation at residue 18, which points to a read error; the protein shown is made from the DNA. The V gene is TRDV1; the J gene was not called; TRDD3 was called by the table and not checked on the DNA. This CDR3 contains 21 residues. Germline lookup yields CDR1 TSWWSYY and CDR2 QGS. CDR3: CALGERYFNTIRDTRVVDLIF. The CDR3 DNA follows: TGTGCTCTTGGGGAAAGGTATTTTAATACTATAAGGGATACGAGAGTGGTGGATCTCATCTTT.

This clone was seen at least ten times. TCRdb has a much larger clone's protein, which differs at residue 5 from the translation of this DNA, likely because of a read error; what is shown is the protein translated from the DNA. CDR3 amino acids: CACDRVGIGKAAQLFF. The CDR3 DNA sequence: TGTGCCTGTGACAGAGTGGGGATAGGAAAGGCAGCACAACTCTTCTTT. This chain links TRDV2 with TRDJ2; 7 bases line up with TRDD3. No J segment appears in TCRdb, so it was assigned here by matching the sequence to germline. Germline CDR1 and CDR2: GEAIGNYY and EKD. The ends lost 2 bases at V and 6 bases at J; junction bases unmatched: 11. The CDR3 has 16 amino acids.

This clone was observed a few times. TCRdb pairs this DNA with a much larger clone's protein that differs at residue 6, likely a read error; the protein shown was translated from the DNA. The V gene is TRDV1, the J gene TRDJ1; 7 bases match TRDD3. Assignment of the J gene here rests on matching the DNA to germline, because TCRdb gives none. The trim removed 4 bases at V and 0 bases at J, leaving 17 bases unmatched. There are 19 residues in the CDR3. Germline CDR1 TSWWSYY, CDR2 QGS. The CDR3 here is CALGGDVLRIRSYTDKLIF. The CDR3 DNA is TGTGCTCTTGGGGGGGACGTCCTCAGGATACGCTCGTACACCGATAAACTCATCTTT.

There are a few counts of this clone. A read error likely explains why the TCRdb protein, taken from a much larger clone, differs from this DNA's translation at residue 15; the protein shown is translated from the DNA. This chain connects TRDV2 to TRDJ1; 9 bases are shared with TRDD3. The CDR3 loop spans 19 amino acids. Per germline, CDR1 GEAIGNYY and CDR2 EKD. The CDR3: CACDTGTGGPPLYTVKLIF. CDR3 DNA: TGTGCCTGTGACACGGGTACTGGGGGACCTCCTTTGTACACCGTTAAACTCATCTTT.

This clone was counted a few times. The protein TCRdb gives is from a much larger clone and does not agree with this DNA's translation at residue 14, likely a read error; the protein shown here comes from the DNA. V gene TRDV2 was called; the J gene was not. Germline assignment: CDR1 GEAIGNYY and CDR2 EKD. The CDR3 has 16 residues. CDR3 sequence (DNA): TGTGCCTGTGACACCGTTGAACGGAGGTACACCGATAAACCCATCTTT. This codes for CACDTVERRYTDKPIF.

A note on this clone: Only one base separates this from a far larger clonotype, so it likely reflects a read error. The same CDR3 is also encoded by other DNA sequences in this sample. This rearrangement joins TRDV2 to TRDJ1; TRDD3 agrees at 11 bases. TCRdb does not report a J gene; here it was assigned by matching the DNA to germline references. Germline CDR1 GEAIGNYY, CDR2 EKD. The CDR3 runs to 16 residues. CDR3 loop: CACDTVGDTEPDKLIF. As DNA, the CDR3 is TGTGCCTGTGACACCGTGGGGGATACGGAGCCCGACAAACTCATCTTT.

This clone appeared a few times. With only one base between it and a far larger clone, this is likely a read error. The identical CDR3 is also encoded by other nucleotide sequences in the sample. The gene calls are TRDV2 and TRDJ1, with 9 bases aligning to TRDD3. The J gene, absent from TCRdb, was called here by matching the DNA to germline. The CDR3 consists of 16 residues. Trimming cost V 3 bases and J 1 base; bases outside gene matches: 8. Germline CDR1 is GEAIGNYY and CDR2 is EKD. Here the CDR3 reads CACDSLGDSATDKLIF. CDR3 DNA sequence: TGTGCCTGTGACTCCCTGGGGGATTCAGCCACCGATAAACTCATCTTT.

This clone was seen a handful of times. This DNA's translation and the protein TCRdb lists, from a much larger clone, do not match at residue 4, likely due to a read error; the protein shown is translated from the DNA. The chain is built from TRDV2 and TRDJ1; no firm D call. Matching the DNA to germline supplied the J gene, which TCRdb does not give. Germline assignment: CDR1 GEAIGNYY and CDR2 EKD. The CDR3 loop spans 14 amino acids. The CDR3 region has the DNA TGTGCCTGTAACACCCCTTTTGTAGTTGGCGTACTCATCTTT. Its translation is CACNTPFVVGVLIF.

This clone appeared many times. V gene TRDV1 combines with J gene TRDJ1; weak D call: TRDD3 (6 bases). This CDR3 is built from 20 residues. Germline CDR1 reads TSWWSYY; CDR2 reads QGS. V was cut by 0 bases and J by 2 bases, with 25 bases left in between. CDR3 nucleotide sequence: TGTGCTCTTGGGGAACTAAATTTGATCCTAGGAGACTGGGAAACCGATAAACTCATCTTT. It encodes CALGELNLILGDWETDKLIF.

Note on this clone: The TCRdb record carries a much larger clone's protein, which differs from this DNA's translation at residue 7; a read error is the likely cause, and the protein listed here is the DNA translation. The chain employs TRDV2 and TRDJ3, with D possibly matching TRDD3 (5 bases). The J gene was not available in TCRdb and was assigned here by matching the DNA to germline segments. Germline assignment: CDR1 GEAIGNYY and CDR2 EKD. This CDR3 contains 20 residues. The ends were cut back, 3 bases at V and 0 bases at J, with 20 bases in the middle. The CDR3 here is CACDATEGSARSWDTRQMFF. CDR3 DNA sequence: TGTGCCTGTGACGCGACTGAGGGATCAGCTCGCTCCTGGGACACCCGACAGATGTTTTTC.

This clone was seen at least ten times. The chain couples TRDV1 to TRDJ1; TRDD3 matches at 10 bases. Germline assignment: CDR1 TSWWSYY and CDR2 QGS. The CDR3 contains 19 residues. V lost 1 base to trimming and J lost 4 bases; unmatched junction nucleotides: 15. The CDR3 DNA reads TGTGCTCTTGGGGAACGTACGCCTCTGGGGGATATCCCCATCGATAAACTCATCTTT. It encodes CALGERTPLGDIPIDKLIF.

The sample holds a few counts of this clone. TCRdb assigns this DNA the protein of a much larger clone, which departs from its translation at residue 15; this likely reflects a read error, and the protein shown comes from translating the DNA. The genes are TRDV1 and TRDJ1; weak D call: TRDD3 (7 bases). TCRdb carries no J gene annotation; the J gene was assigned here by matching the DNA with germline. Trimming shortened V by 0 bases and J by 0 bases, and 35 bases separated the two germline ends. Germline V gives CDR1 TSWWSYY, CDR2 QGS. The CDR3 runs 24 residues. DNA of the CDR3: TGTGCTCTTGGGGAACTCAGATCCTACCTCCTTCGTACTGGGGAATATATCCACACCGATAAACTCATCTTT. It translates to CALGELRSYLLRTGEYIHTDKLIF.

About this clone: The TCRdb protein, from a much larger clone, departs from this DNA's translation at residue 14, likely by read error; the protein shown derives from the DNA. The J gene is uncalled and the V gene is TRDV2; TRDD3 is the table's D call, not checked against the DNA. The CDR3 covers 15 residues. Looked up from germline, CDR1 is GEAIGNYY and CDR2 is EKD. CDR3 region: CACDTLVLGENKLTF. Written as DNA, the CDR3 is TGTGCCTGTGACACCCTAGTCCTGGGGGAAAATAAACTCACCTTT.

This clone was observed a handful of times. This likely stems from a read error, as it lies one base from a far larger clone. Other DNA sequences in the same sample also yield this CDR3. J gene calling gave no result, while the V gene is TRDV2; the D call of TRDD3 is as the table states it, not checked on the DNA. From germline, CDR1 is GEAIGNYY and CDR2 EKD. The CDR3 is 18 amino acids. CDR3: CACDSYWGIPWDTRQMFF. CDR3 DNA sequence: TGTGCCTGTGACTCGTACTGGGGGATACCCTGGGACACCCGACAGATGTTCTTC.

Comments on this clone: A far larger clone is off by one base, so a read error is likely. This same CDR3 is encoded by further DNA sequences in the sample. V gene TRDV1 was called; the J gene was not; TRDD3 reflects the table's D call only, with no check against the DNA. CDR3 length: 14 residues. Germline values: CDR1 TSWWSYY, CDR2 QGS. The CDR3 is CALGERIWGAKLIF. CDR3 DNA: TGTGCTCTTGGGGAACGGATCTGGGGGGCTAAACTCATCTTC.

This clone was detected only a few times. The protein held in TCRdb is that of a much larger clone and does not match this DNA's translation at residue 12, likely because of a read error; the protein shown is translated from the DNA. CDR3 region: CAYRSVNFVKGALLGDTGNTDKLIF. The CDR3 nucleotides are TGTGCTTATAGGAGCGTTAACTTCGTCAAAGGCGCCCTCCTGGGGGATACGGGGAACACCGATAAACTCATCTTT. The chain combines TRAV38-2/DV8 with TRDJ1, with 12 bases identical to TRDD3. This CDR3 region has 25 residues. CDR1 TSESDYY and CDR2 QEAYKQQN come from the germline V gene. With V trimmed by 0 bases and J by 0 bases, 27 bases remained unmatched.

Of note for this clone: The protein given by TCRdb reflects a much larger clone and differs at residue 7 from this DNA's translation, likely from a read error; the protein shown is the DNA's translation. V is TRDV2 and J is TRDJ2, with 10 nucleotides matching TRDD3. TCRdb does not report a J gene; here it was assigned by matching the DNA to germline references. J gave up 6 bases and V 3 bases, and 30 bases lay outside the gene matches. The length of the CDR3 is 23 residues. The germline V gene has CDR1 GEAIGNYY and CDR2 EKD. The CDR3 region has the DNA TGTGCCTGTGACCGCCTACCGGGGGATACGCCCCACGGTAAACCGGTCGGCGCAGCACAACTCTTCTTT. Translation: CACDRLPGDTPHGKPVGAAQLFF.

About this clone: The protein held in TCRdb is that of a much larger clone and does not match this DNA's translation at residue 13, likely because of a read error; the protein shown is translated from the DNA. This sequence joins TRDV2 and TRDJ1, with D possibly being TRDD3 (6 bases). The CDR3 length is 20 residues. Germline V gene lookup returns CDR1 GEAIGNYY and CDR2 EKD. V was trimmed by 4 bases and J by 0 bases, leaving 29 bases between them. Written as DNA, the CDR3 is TGTGCCTGTGAGCGACTGCTAGTCGTACCTGGGGACCAAGACACCGATAAACTCATCTTT. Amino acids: CACERLLVVPGDQDTDKLIF.

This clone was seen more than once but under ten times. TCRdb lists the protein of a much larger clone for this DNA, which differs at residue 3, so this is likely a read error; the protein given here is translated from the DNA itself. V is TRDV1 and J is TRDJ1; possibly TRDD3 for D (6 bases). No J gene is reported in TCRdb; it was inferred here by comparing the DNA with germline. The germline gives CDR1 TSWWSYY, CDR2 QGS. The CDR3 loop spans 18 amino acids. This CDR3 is CAPGESRLRLLDTDKLIF. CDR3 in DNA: TGTGCTCCTGGGGAATCAAGACTACGTCTACTCGACACCGATAAACTCATCTTT.

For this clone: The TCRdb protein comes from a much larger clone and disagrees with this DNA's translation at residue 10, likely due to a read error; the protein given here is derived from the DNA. CDR3 residues: CALGERQLGGTDKLIF. CDR3 nucleotides: TGTGCTCTTGGGGAACGGCAACTGGGGGGCACCGATAAACTCATCTTT. This rearrangement joins TRDV1 to TRDJ1, with TRDD3 identical over 8 bases. The CDR3 has 16 amino acids. The V and J ends lost 1 base and 1 base, in that order; junction bases with no gene match: 5. CDR1 and CDR2 from the germline V gene are TSWWSYY and QGS.

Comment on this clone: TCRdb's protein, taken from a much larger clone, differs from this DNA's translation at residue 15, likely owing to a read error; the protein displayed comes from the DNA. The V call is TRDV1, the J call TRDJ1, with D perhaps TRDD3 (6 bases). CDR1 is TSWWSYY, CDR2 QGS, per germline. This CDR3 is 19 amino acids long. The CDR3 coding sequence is TGTGCTCTTGGGGAAAGGAGTAGACCTACTGGGATGTACACCTATAAACTCATCTTT. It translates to CALGERSRPTGMYTYKLIF.

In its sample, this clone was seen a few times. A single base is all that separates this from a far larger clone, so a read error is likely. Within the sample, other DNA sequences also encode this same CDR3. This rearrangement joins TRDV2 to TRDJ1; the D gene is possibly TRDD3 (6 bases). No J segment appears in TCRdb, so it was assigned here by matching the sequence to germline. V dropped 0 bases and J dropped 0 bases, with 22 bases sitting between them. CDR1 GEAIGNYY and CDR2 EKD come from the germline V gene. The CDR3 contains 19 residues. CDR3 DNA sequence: TGTGCCTGTGACACCCTCCCTGTCGCCCCGGGGGAAAACACCGATAAACTCATCTTT. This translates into CACDTLPVAPGENTDKLIF.

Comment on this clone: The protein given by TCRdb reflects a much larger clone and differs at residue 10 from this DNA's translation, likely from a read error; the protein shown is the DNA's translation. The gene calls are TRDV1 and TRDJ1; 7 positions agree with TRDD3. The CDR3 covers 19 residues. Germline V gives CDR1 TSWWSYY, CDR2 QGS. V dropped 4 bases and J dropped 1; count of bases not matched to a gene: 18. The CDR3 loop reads CALGAPGLGVIPITDKLIF. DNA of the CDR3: TGTGCTCTTGGGGCTCCCGGGCTGGGGGTGATACCGATCACCGATAAACTCATCTTT.